This T cell receptor beta chain was captured in a study of cytomegalovirus exposure and HLA in healthy donors. Across the whole study: Inside one of the first data releases sat 75 million to 100 million unique TCRs taken from HLA-typed donors.

To note about this clone: Its antigen is unidentified.

It was with 60 Vbeta and 13 Jbeta primers that the PCR ran. TCRdb keeps only in-frame clones here, not all; method: immunoSEQ multiplex PCR. The profile shows about 140,000 clones, around 79% of them singletons. Study-wide points: By HLA locus, TCR association rates varied in a later analysis, with DRB1 showing the most and HLA-C the fewest.

CDR1 is SGHRS, CDR2 YFSETQ, per germline. The CDR3 is made up of 17 amino acids. Trimming removed 3 bases from V and 5 bases from J; junction bases left unmatched: 9. The chain employs TRBV5-1 and TRBJ1-6; 9 positions match TRBD1. The TCR was taken from a male donor in good health and CMV-seronegative. The specimen was PBMCs. The CDR3 sequence: CASSYTTGGRDNSPLHF. The CDR3 bases are TGCGCCAGCAGCTATACTACAGGGGGCAGGGATAATTCACCCCTCCACTTT.